This record concerns one TCR beta chain sequence. This record belongs to a study of blood T cell repertoires in COVID-19. Per germline, CDR1 SEHNR and CDR2 FQNEAQ (reference sequence). The CDR3 covers 15 residues. The V and J ends lost 1 base and 5 bases respectively, with 14 bases between them. The authors' processing: Amplifying reference gene primers gave estimates of nucleated cell counts. TCRdb's table, derived via immunoSEQ multiplex PCR, lists solely in-frame clones and lacks some. The V and J calls and the clone size are those of that table, but D and trimming were determined from the DNA. The sample holds 250,000 to 300,000 clones, about 86% seen once.

Sequenced: peripheral blood. The chain links TRBV7-9 to TRBJ2-5; D remains ambiguous. The source is a woman aged 55-70 years with active or convalescent COVID-19. The CDR3 DNA follows: TGTGCCAGCAGCTTAGTCTCGGCGTCTAGGGAGACCCAGTACTTC. Residues: CASSLVSASRETQYF.